This passage covers 22 T cell receptor beta chains from one sample sequenced in a study of glioma-infiltrating T cells. TCR alpha and beta CDR3 regions were amplified from RNA using iRepertoire nested multiplex PCR. TCRdb re-analysed the multiplex PCR reads in MiXCR, keeping a single row per CDR3 protein. This table holds around 390,000 distinct CDR3 sequences, about 40% found once. Sequencing input: glioma tissue, nonneoplastic brain tissue, or PBMCs (not recorded which). The receptor source for this set is a human donor with low-grade glioma or glioblastoma, undergoing nonglioma brain surgery, or in good health (not recorded which).

This clonotype appeared a single time. This chain uses TRBV30 with TRBJ1-2; D unresolved. The CDR3 contains 13 residues. The ends were cut back, 2 bases at V and 4 bases at J, with 11 bases in the middle. In germline, CDR1 is GTSNPN, CDR2 SVGIG (reference sequence). The CDR3 nucleotides are TGTGCCTGGAGTCTCGGTCTACGCTATGGCTACACCTTC. It yields the protein CAWSLGLRYGYTF.

The gene calls are TRBV19 and TRBJ2-7; D is possibly TRBD1 (5 bases). Trimming removed 5 bases from V and 0 bases from J, with 8 bases in between. The CDR3 runs 13 residues. Germline-derived CDR1 and CDR2 are LNHDA and SQIVND (reference sequence). In DNA form, the CDR3 reads TGTGCCAGTAGTCATGGGGCCTCCTACGAGCAGTACTTC. This encodes CASSHGASYEQYF.

This clonotype was observed many times. The chain carries TRBV28 and TRBJ1-2; D gene unclear. The CDR3 loop spans 15 amino acids. Germline V gene data show CDR1 as MDHEN and CDR2 as SYDVKM. V lost 4 bases, J lost 2 bases, and 14 bases lay in between. CDR3 sequence reads: CASSSYRRANYGYTF. The CDR3 DNA sequence: TGTGCCAGCAGTTCTTACCGAAGGGCGAACTATGGCTACACCTTC.

The gene calls are TRBV20-1 and TRBJ1-1; 7 bases are a match to TRBD1. The CDR3 runs 14 residues. Germline loops: CDR1 DFQATT, CDR2 SNEGSKA (reference sequence). Trimming took 0 bases from V and 5 from J; bases not matched to a gene: 6. CDR3 DNA: TGCAGTGCTAGAGACAGACAGGGTTTTACTGAAGCTTTCTTT. Residues: CSARDRQGFTEAFF.

This clonotype has only a few counts. The gene calls are TRBV4-1 and TRBJ2-7; D is ambiguous. CDR3 size: 16 residues. V lost 2 bases and J lost 2, with 16 bases in between. CDR1 and CDR2 from the germline V gene are MGHRA and YSYEKL. DNA of the CDR3: TGCGCCAGCAGCCAACTGAACGTCCCCGCAACCTACGAGCAGTACTTC. This codes for CASSQLNVPATYEQYF.

In the case of this clonotype: A much larger clone lies one base from this, so it may be a read error. The chain couples TRBV28 to TRBJ1-1; D is undetermined. The germline V gene encodes CDR1 MDHEN and CDR2 SYDVKM. With 5 bases removed from V and 4 bases from J, the gap between germline ends came to 17 bases. This CDR3 is built from 15 residues. The CDR3: CASSRQSRHGTEAFF. The CDR3 bases are TGTGCCAGCAGTAGACAATCCCGACACGGCACTGAAGCTTTCTTT.

The CDR3 DNA is TGTGCCACCAGCAGAGATAAGGTGGGACAAGAGACCCAGTACTTC. Its protein is CATSRDKVGQETQYF. This rearrangement joins TRBV15 to TRBJ2-5, with unresolved D. Germline CDR1 and CDR2: LNHNV and YYDKDF (reference sequence). The CDR3 consists of 15 residues. The V gene lost 0 bases and the J gene lost 2 bases, with 10 bases spanning the gap.

This clonotype was seen a few times. The CDR3 nucleotides read TGCAGTGCTAGAGGCGGACAGGAGGTACAGCCCCAGCATTTT. Amino acids: CSARGGQEVQPQHF. This chain uses TRBV20-1 with TRBJ1-5; 7 bases fit TRBD1. V shed 1 base and J 7 bases; nucleotides not matched to a gene: 7. The CDR3 consists of 14 residues. Germline V gene sequence: CDR1 DFQATT, CDR2 SNEGSKA (reference sequence).

For this clonotype: This sequence may be a read error, since a much larger clone differs from it by one base. CDR3 nucleotides: TGTGCCACCAGCAGCGGACTAGAGGGAAATAATGAGCAGTTCTTC. Amino acid sequence: CATSSGLEGNNEQFF. The gene calls are TRBV15 and TRBJ2-1; TRBD2 agrees at 7 bases. Per germline, CDR1 LNHNV and CDR2 YYDKDF (reference sequence). CDR3 size: 15 residues. V shed 3 bases, J shed 7 bases, and the junction held 9 bases outside the gene matches.

This clonotype was seen a few times. The CDR3, as DNA: TGTGCCAGCAGTTTAGAATATGGCTACACCTTC. This encodes CASSLEYGYTF. The chain combines TRBV12-3 or TRBV12-4 with TRBJ1-2, with no clear D. Trimming left V 1 base short and J 5 bases short, with 2 bases between. This CDR3 contains 11 residues.

The chain uses TRBV4-1 and TRBJ2-7; 9 nucleotides agree with TRBD1. After removal of 5 bases from V and 4 bases from J, the junction contained 15 bases not matched to a gene. The germline V gene has CDR1 MGHRA and CDR2 YSYEKL. This CDR3 has 17 amino acids. This CDR3 is CASSRHLTGQGPYEQYF. The CDR3 DNA is TGCGCCAGCAGCAGACACCTTACGGGACAGGGTCCGTACGAGCAGTACTTC.

This clonotype was recorded at least ten times. The chain has TRBV6-1 and TRBJ2-1, with a weak D call TRBD1 (5 bases). The V end lost 6 bases, the J end lost 0 bases, and 12 bases lay between the germline ends. In germline, CDR1 is MNHNS, CDR2 SASEGT. This CDR3 comprises 15 residues. The CDR3 loop reads CASRYDSSSYNEQFF. In nucleotides, the CDR3 is TGTGCCAGCAGGTACGACAGTAGCTCCTACAATGAGCAGTTCTTC.

Comment on this clonotype: Possible read error: a much larger clone is one base away. V and J are TRBV6-2 or TRBV6-3 and TRBJ2-2; D is ambiguous. The V gene's germline CDR1 is MNHEY and CDR2 SVGEGT. This CDR3 has 14 residues. As DNA, the CDR3 is TGTGCCAGCATTTACGGACGGTACACCGGGGAGCTGTTTTTT. Protein product: CASIYGRYTGELFF.

This clonotype appeared many times. V and J are TRBV6-5 and TRBJ1-6, with a possible D match to TRBD1 (5 bases). The CDR3 has 17 amino acids. CDR1 and CDR2 (germline): MNHEY, SVGAGI. V was pared by 0 bases and J by 2 bases, with 11 bases between. In nucleotides, the CDR3 is TGTGCCAGCAGTTACTCACCGCAGGGACCCTATAATTCACCCCTCCACTTT. It is translated as CASSYSPQGPYNSPLHF.

Notes on this clonotype: A much larger clone differs from this one at a single base, so this may be a read error. The V gene is TRBV7-2, the J gene TRBJ2-7; D perhaps matches TRBD2 (5 bases). V shed 6 bases and J shed 6 bases, with 9 bases lying between them. Germline CDR1 SGHTA, CDR2 FQGNSA. This CDR3 spans 11 amino acids. CDR3 in amino acids: CASRSSGEQYF. The DNA of the CDR3 is TGTGCCAGCAGGTCAAGCGGCGAGCAGTACTTC. The full variable domain, with the rest looked up from reference TRBV7-2 and TRBJ2-7, is GAGVSQSPSNKVTEKGKDVELRCDPISGHTALYWYRQSLGQGLEFLIYFQGNSAPDKSGLPSDRFSAERTGGSVSTLTIQRTQQEDSAVYLCASRSSGEQYFGPGTRLTVT.

The table lists this clonotype with many counts. CDR3 region: CSGGDSYNEQFF. The CDR3 DNA is TGCAGTGGTGGGGACTCCTACAATGAGCAGTTCTTC. This chain joins TRBV20-1 and TRBJ2-1; D gene ambiguous. This CDR3 has 12 amino acids. Trimming took off 7 bases at V and 0 bases at J, with 7 bases between the two ends. Per the germline V gene, CDR1 is DFQATT and CDR2 is SNEGSKA (reference sequence).

With regard to this clonotype: A much larger clone sits a single nucleotide away, making a read error possible. The chain recombines TRBV20-1 with TRBJ2-5, with D unresolved. The CDR3 consists of 13 residues. Trimming stripped 3 bases from V and 5 bases from J, with 13 bases between. CDR1 is DFQATT and CDR2 is SNEGSKA in the germline V gene (reference sequence). The DNA for the CDR3 is TGCAGTGCTAGCCCTGTCTCCACGGAGACCCAGTACTTC. It specifies CSASPVSTETQYF.

This clonotype was picked up a small number of times. CDR3 region: CSETLAGERGKNIQYF. Here the CDR3 DNA reads TGCAGTGAAACGCTAGCGGGAGAAAGGGGCAAAAACATTCAGTACTTC. The V call is TRBV20-1, the J call TRBJ2-4; TRBD2 matches 10 bases. Germline CDR1 is DFQATT and CDR2 is SNEGSKA (reference sequence). V lost 7 bases, J lost 3 bases, and 12 bases stayed unmatched. The CDR3 contains 16 residues.

J is TRBJ2-3 and V is TRBV6-2 or TRBV6-3, with 7 bases that match TRBD1. The CDR3 loop spans 15 amino acids. Germline trimming cut 2 bases from V and 6 bases from J; bases unmatched to any gene: 8. Germline V gene lookup returns CDR1 MNHEY and CDR2 SVGEGT. The CDR3 protein is CASSYLTGTADTQYF. The CDR3 DNA reads TGTGCCAGCAGTTACCTGACAGGGACAGCGGATACGCAGTATTTT.

In its sample, this clonotype was seen a few times. The V gene is TRBV15, the J gene TRBJ2-3, with D hard to call. The CDR3 covers 12 residues. Germline V gene lookup returns CDR1 LNHNV and CDR2 YYDKDF (reference sequence). V lost 3 bases and J 1 base, leaving 2 bases between the germline ends. CDR3 nucleotides: TGTGCCACCAGCAGCCGCACAGATACGCAGTATTTT. This sequence encodes CATSSRTDTQYF.

J is TRBJ2-5 and V is TRBV7-2; no clear D gene. CDR3 size: 14 residues. In germline, CDR1 is SGHTA, CDR2 FQGNSA. Trimming shortened V by 1 base and J by 4 bases, and 10 bases separated the two germline ends. The DNA of the CDR3 is TGTGCCAGCAGCTTAGGGGCCATCGCAGAGACCCAGTACTTC. Its translation: CASSLGAIAETQYF. Drawing the rest from reference TRBV7-2 and TRBJ2-5, the complete variable domain is GAGVSQSPSNKVTEKGKDVELRCDPISGHTALYWYRQSLGQGLEFLIYFQGNSAPDKSGLPSDRFSAERTGGSVSTLTIQRTQQEDSAVYLCASSLGAIAETQYFGPGTRLLVL.

This clonotype showed up just a few times. The chain recombines TRBV6-1 with TRBJ1-2; a weak D match, TRBD1 (6 bases). Trimming left V 3 bases short and J 0 bases short, with 20 bases between. Germline CDR1 reads MNHNS; CDR2 reads SASEGT. This CDR3 region has 18 residues. The CDR3 protein is CASSDRTVNNYTNYGYTF. In nucleotides, the CDR3 is TGTGCCAGCAGTGACCGGACAGTTAACAATTATACTAACTATGGCTACACCTTC.